Each of the 28 T cell receptor beta chains below was sequenced from the same sample in a study of CXCR3-negative and CXCR3-positive naive CD8 T cells. The libraries of TRB cDNA were constructed through 5' RACE using UMI labels. TCRdb re-called the 5' RACE reads; every CDR3 protein appears as one record, without DNA. Its table records around 34,000 distinct CDR3 sequences. Source material: memory CD8+ T cells from blood. All receptors derive from a human donor in good health. Some clones in this sample may be carry-over from other donors' samples.

This rearrangement joins TRBV28 to TRBJ1-2. The CDR3 sequence is 15 residues long. Germline values: CDR1 MDHEN, CDR2 SYDVKM. The CDR3 spells CASSHRGVAIRGYTF.

The gene calls are TRBV28 and TRBJ2-5. CDR3 length: 13 residues. Germline V CDR1 and CDR2: MDHEN, SYDVKM. The CDR3 is CASSDPTEETQYF.

The chain couples TRBV27 to TRBJ2-1. Germline CDR1 is MNHEY and CDR2 is SMNVEV (reference sequence). CDR3 length: 13 amino acids. The CDR3 spells CASSLFGNNEQFF.

The CDR3 protein is CASSQETGPYGYTF. The J gene is TRBJ1-2, the V gene TRBV14; TCRdb's D call, TRBD1, is unchecked because there is no DNA. The CDR3 spans 14 residues. Germline values: CDR1 SGHDN, CDR2 FVKESK.

The chain combines TRBV6-2 or TRBV6-3 with TRBJ2-7; the D gene TCRdb calls, TRBD1, cannot be checked with no DNA. Germline loops: CDR1 MNHEY, CDR2 SVGEGT. The CDR3 is 13 amino acids. The chain's CDR3 is CASSSTETYEQYF.

The chain joins TRBV28 to TRBJ2-7. CDR3 size: 14 residues. The germline gives CDR1 MDHEN, CDR2 SYDVKM. The CDR3 region is CASSFSQLKGEQYF.

The chain links TRBV6-2 or TRBV6-3 to TRBJ1-1. Germline V gene data show CDR1 as MNHEY and CDR2 as SVGEGT. There are 14 residues in the CDR3. The CDR3 protein is CASSYSATNTEAFF.

The rearrangement uses TRBV4-3 and TRBJ1-1; TCRdb indicates TRBD1, and absent DNA this call remains unverified. CDR3 size: 14 residues. Germline V gives CDR1 LGHNA, CDR2 YSLEER. The CDR3 protein is CASSQEVTGFKAFF.

The CDR3 spells CASSYGTSSNEQYF. This rearrangement joins TRBV6-2 or TRBV6-3 to TRBJ2-7. Germline-derived CDR1 and CDR2 are MNHEY and SVGEGT. The length of the CDR3 is 14 residues.

This sequence joins TRBV14 and TRBJ2-4; the TCRdb D gene call, TRBD1, has no DNA to confirm it. The CDR3 runs to 17 residues. Looked up from germline, CDR1 is SGHDN and CDR2 is FVKESK. The CDR3: CASSQDSGTGYKNIQYF.

This rearrangement joins TRBV9 to TRBJ2-2. CDR3 size: 14 residues. The germline CDR1 and CDR2 sequences are SGDLS and YYNGEE. CDR3 sequence reads: CASSFVYPTGELFF.

The chain couples TRBV9 to TRBJ2-1. The CDR3 consists of 14 residues. CDR1 and CDR2 (germline): SGDLS, YYNGEE. Here the CDR3 reads CASNGAGSYNEQFF.

The chain recombines TRBV10-3 with TRBJ2-7; TCRdb's D call, TRBD2, is unchecked because there is no DNA. This CDR3 has 14 residues. The germline V gene encodes CDR1 ENHRY and CDR2 SYGVKD. CDR3 region: CAISEGLFSYEQYF.

V usage is TRBV29-1 and J usage is TRBJ2-5; TCRdb indicates TRBD2, and absent DNA this call remains unverified. The CDR3 is 16 residues long. Germline assignment: CDR1 SQVTM and CDR2 ANQGSEA. The CDR3 region is CSVEPRLGGGSETQYF. The whole variable domain, remainder taken from reference TRBV29-1 and TRBJ2-5, is SAVISQKPSRDICQRGTSLTIQCQVDSQVTMMFWYRQQPGQSLTLIATANQGSEATYESGFVIDKFPISRPNLTFSTLTVSNMSPEDSSIYLCSVEPRLGGGSETQYFGPGTRLLVL.

The chain joins TRBV7-9 to TRBJ2-2; the TCRdb D gene call, TRBD1, has no DNA to confirm it. Germline V lookup: CDR1 SEHNR, CDR2 FQNEAQ (reference sequence). The CDR3 is 15 residues long. The CDR3: CASSLLTGYTGELFF.

The chain uses TRBV7-6 and TRBJ2-7; the TRBD1 assignment by TCRdb is unverifiable without DNA. CDR3 size: 13 residues. Germline V gives CDR1 SGHVS, CDR2 FNYEAQ. The CDR3 reads CASSFGTDYEQYF. The whole variable domain, remainder taken from reference TRBV7-6 and TRBJ2-7, is GAGVSQSPRYKVTKRGQDVALRCDPISGHVSLYWYRQALGQGPEFLTYFNYEAQQDKSGLPNDRFSAERPEGSISTLTIQRTEQRDSAMYRCASSFGTDYEQYFGPGTRLTVT.

This sequence joins TRBV6-4 and TRBJ2-3; TCRdb returns TRBD2, unconfirmable since there is no DNA. The germline V gene encodes CDR1 MRHNA and CDR2 SNTAGT. This CDR3 has 16 residues. CDR3 loop: CACSAEVGGGTDTQYF.

This chain links TRBV24-1 with TRBJ2-2; TCRdb's D call of TRBD1 is untestable without DNA. This CDR3 is built from 16 residues. Per the germline V gene, CDR1 is KGHDR and CDR2 is SFDVKD. The CDR3 spells CATSDWGQGYTGELFF.

The J gene is TRBJ2-1, the V gene TRBV6-4; TCRdb reports TRBD1, a call that lacks DNA to check it against. This CDR3 has 15 amino acids. Germline loops: CDR1 MRHNA, CDR2 SNTAGT. The CDR3 loop is CASSDGTGDYNEQFF.

J is TRBJ2-1 and V is TRBV29-1; the D call of TRBD2 rests on TCRdb alone, since no DNA is present to check it. The CDR3 extends over 16 amino acids. CDR1 is SQVTM, CDR2 ANQGSEA, per germline. The chain's CDR3 is CSVAETGTSSYNEQFF.

This sequence joins TRBV7-3 and TRBJ2-2. Germline lookup yields CDR1 SGHTA and CDR2 FQGTGA. The CDR3 has 14 residues. Here the CDR3 reads CASTKDGNTGELFF.

The CDR3 sequence is CASSPGTGTEPQHF. This chain uses TRBV11-2 with TRBJ1-5. Germline values: CDR1 SGHAT, CDR2 FQNNGV. There are 14 residues in the CDR3.

J is TRBJ2-7 and V is TRBV7-9; no DNA is available, so the TRBD1 call from TCRdb remains unchecked. Looked up from germline, CDR1 is SEHNR and CDR2 is FQNEAQ (reference sequence). The CDR3 is 16 amino acids. CDR3: CASSSARGQGKEEQYF.

The chain has TRBV4-1 and TRBJ2-7; TCRdb lists TRBD1, though no DNA is available to test this call. The length of the CDR3 is 17 residues. CDR1 is MGHRA, CDR2 YSYEKL, per germline. This CDR3 reads CASSQGNTGGRSYEQYF.

The chain employs TRBV6-2 or TRBV6-3 and TRBJ2-5; TCRdb's D call of TRBD2 is untestable without DNA. Germline V gene data show CDR1 as MNHEY and CDR2 as SVGEGT. This CDR3 spans 16 amino acids. The CDR3 sequence: CASSYSASGGGETQYF.

This chain uses TRBV7-9 with TRBJ2-7; no DNA is available, so the TRBD1 call from TCRdb remains unchecked. CDR1 SEHNR and CDR2 FQNEAQ come from the germline V gene (reference sequence). The CDR3 runs to 14 residues. CDR3 sequence reads: CASSPGQESYEQYF.

This CDR3 reads CASSLGAVGQGDPGELFF. The chain joins TRBV7-3 to TRBJ2-2; TCRdb indicates TRBD1, and absent DNA this call remains unverified. Germline loops: CDR1 SGHTA, CDR2 FQGTGA. The CDR3 totals 18 residues. Variable domain in full (rest from reference TRBV7-3 and TRBJ2-2): GAGVSQTPSNKVTEKGKYVELRCDPISGHTALYWYRQSLGQGPEFLIYFQGTGAADDSGLPNDRFFAVRPEGSVSTLKIQRTERGDSAVYLCASSLGAVGQGDPGELFFGEGSRLTVL.

The chain is built from TRBV6-2 or TRBV6-3 and TRBJ2-3; TCRdb picks TRBD2, but there is no DNA to check that call. CDR3 length equals 16 residues. Germline CDR1 MNHEY, CDR2 SVGEGT. The chain's CDR3 is CASSPLGGPSTDTQYF.